The rows below give T cell receptor beta chains drawn from one sample of a study of identical twins. TCRdb re-called the 5' RACE reads through MiXCR, storing one row per CDR3 protein. Of hundreds of thousands of distinct CDR3 sequences listed, roughly 26% were seen once; the top ten hold 2.9%. The same data also contributed to another study, on T cells expressing NK-cell markers.

Sequenced input: CD4+ T cells sorted from blood. The receptors stem from a woman younger than 30 in good health. CDR3s include the opening cysteine and the closing phenylalanine or tryptophan. The order of the fields is D gene, clone size, J gene, V gene, CDR3 DNA, CDR3 protein. D genes are given only for firm matches. Clone size, where shown, is once, few, many, or a class for clones that have expanded.

D gene: -
clone size: few
J gene: TRBJ2-1
V gene: TRBV29-1
CDR3 DNA: TGCAGCGTGCCCCGGGGGTCGACCTGGGATGAGCAGTTCTTC
CDR3 protein: CSVPRGSTWDEQFF

D gene: -
clone size: -
J gene: TRBJ2-1
V gene: TRBV6-5
CDR3 DNA: TGTGCCAGCAGTTACGTCGGCCTGGATGAGCAGTTCTTC
CDR3 protein: CASSYVGLDEQFF

D gene: TRBD1
clone size: few
J gene: TRBJ1-5
V gene: TRBV10-3
CDR3 DNA: TGTGCCATCAGTCCGGGACAGGTCAGTCAGCCCCAGCATTTT
CDR3 protein: CAISPGQVSQPQHF

D gene: TRBD1
clone size: -
J gene: TRBJ2-7
V gene: TRBV5-1
CDR3 DNA: TGCGCCAGCAGCTTGGTCCCACCGGGACAGGGCTACGAGCAGTACTTC
CDR3 protein: CASSLVPPGQGYEQYF

D gene: TRBD1
clone size: -
J gene: TRBJ2-1
V gene: TRBV5-1
CDR3 DNA: TGCGCCAGCAGCTGGGACAGGCCAATTGAGCAGTTCTTC
CDR3 protein: CASSWDRPIEQFF

D gene: -
clone size: few
J gene: TRBJ2-2
V gene: TRBV5-1
CDR3 DNA: TGCGCCAGCAGCCCACTGCTCACCGGGGAGCTGTTTTTT
CDR3 protein: CASSPLLTGELFF

D gene: TRBD1
clone size: many
J gene: TRBJ1-2
V gene: TRBV5-6
CDR3 DNA: TGTGCCAGCAGCCTGCGGACAGGGGCAAAGGGCTACACCTTC
CDR3 protein: CASSLRTGAKGYTF

D gene: TRBD1
clone size: many
J gene: TRBJ1-1
V gene: TRBV5-1
CDR3 DNA: TGCGCCAGCAGCCCGGACAGGGGAGTAGGCACTGAAGCTTTCTTT
CDR3 protein: CASSPDRGVGTEAFF

D gene: -
clone size: -
J gene: TRBJ2-7
V gene: TRBV2
CDR3 DNA: TGTGCCAGCAGTGGGGTGTATGGGGAGCAGTACTTC
CDR3 protein: CASSGVYGEQYF

D gene: TRBD2
clone size: -
J gene: TRBJ2-1
V gene: TRBV10-3
CDR3 DNA: TGTGCCATCAGTATGGAGCGTAGCGGGAGATGGGCCTACAATGAGCAGTTCTTC
CDR3 protein: CAISMERSGRWAYNEQFF

D gene: -
clone size: -
J gene: TRBJ2-2
V gene: TRBV29-1
CDR3 DNA: TGCAGCGTTGGAACTTCAGCAAGGACCGGGGAGCTGTTTTTT
CDR3 protein: CSVGTSARTGELFF

D gene: -
clone size: -
J gene: TRBJ2-3
V gene: TRBV6-2/TRBV6-3
CDR3 DNA: TGTGCCAGCAGTTACAACTCCGGGGACACAGATACGCAGTATTTT
CDR3 protein: CASSYNSGDTDTQYF

D gene: TRBD1
clone size: -
J gene: TRBJ2-3
V gene: TRBV7-9
CDR3 DNA: TGTGCCAGCAGCTCACGGGACAGGGGAGATACGCAGTATTTT
CDR3 protein: CASSSRDRGDTQYF

D gene: -
clone size: -
J gene: TRBJ2-3
V gene: TRBV2
CDR3 DNA: TGTGCCAGCCAAGAAGACAGGACCACAGATACGCAGTATTTT
CDR3 protein: CASQEDRTTDTQYF

D gene: -
clone size: few
J gene: TRBJ2-1
V gene: TRBV11-3
CDR3 DNA: TGTGCCAGCAAGGCAGGGGAATTCAATGAGCAGTTCTTC
CDR3 protein: CASKAGEFNEQFF

D gene: -
clone size: many
J gene: TRBJ2-5
V gene: TRBV4-3
CDR3 DNA: TGCGCCAGCAGCCAAGATACGAGGGAGACCCAGTACTTC
CDR3 protein: CASSQDTRETQYF

D gene: TRBD2
clone size: many
J gene: TRBJ2-1
V gene: TRBV10-3
CDR3 DNA: TGTGCCATCAGACTAGCGGGGACCTCCTACAATGAGCAGTTCTTC
CDR3 protein: CAIRLAGTSYNEQFF

D gene: TRBD1
clone size: -
J gene: TRBJ2-1
V gene: TRBV6-2/TRBV6-3
CDR3 DNA: TGTGCCAGCGCAACTCCCAGGGGGCGTGTTGAGCAGTTCTTC
CDR3 protein: CASATPRGRVEQFF

D gene: TRBD1
clone size: few
J gene: TRBJ1-3
V gene: TRBV9
CDR3 DNA: TGTGCCAGCAGCGTAGGGACAGGACGGCACACCATATATTTT
CDR3 protein: CASSVGTGRHTIYF

D gene: TRBD1
clone size: few
J gene: TRBJ2-5
V gene: TRBV7-9
CDR3 DNA: TGTGCCAGCAGCTTGTCCGGGACAGGAGGTTTGGAGACCCAGTACTTC
CDR3 protein: CASSLSGTGGLETQYF

D gene: TRBD1
clone size: few
J gene: TRBJ2-2
V gene: TRBV6-1
CDR3 DNA: TGTGCCAGCAGACACAGGGGGCTCGACACCGGGGAGCTGTTTTTT
CDR3 protein: CASRHRGLDTGELFF

D gene: -
clone size: many
J gene: TRBJ1-5
V gene: TRBV5-1
CDR3 DNA: TGCGCCAGCAGCTTGAACCCTCAGGGCAATCAGCCCCAGCATTTT
CDR3 protein: CASSLNPQGNQPQHF

D gene: TRBD1
clone size: few
J gene: TRBJ2-7
V gene: TRBV5-1
CDR3 DNA: TGCGCCAGCAGCTTTAGACAGGGGTGGTACGAGCAGTACTTC
CDR3 protein: CASSFRQGWYEQYF

D gene: -
clone size: many
J gene: TRBJ2-3
V gene: TRBV7-9
CDR3 DNA: TGTGCCAGCAGCGGGCGGTGGGGGAAGGATACGCAGTATTTT
CDR3 protein: CASSGRWGKDTQYF

D gene: TRBD2
clone size: -
J gene: TRBJ2-7
V gene: TRBV5-1
CDR3 DNA: TGCGCCAGCAGCTTGGGTCCGGGGGGCTACGAGCAGTACTTC
CDR3 protein: CASSLGPGGYEQYF

D gene: TRBD1
clone size: -
J gene: TRBJ2-1
V gene: TRBV7-7
CDR3 DNA: TGTGCTAGCAGCTTAGTCGGACAGGGAAGTGAGCAGTTCTTC
CDR3 protein: CASSLVGQGSEQFF

D gene: TRBD2
clone size: -
J gene: TRBJ2-3
V gene: TRBV5-4
CDR3 DNA: TGTGCCAGCAGCAAAGAGCGGGAGGATGGCACAGATACGCAGTATTTT
CDR3 protein: CASSKEREDGTDTQYF

D gene: -
clone size: few
J gene: TRBJ2-7
V gene: TRBV20-1
CDR3 DNA: TGCAGTGCTAGGGACGTACAGCGACTGAGGGGAGGAGACGAGCAGTACTTC
CDR3 protein: CSARDVQRLRGGDEQYF

D gene: -
clone size: many
J gene: TRBJ2-3
V gene: TRBV6-1
CDR3 DNA: TGTGCCAGCAGTCCACAAGGGACCCTCTCCACAGATACGCAGTATTTT
CDR3 protein: CASSPQGTLSTDTQYF

D gene: TRBD2
clone size: -
J gene: TRBJ2-7
V gene: TRBV15
CDR3 DNA: TGTGCCACCAGCCAGGCTAGCGGGAGAGCCTACGAGCAGTACTTC
CDR3 protein: CATSQASGRAYEQYF

D gene: -
clone size: few
J gene: TRBJ2-3
V gene: TRBV5-1
CDR3 DNA: TGCGCCAGCAGCTTGGGGCCGCTAGATACGCAGTATTTT
CDR3 protein: CASSLGPLDTQYF

D gene: -
clone size: few
J gene: TRBJ2-1
V gene: TRBV20-1
CDR3 DNA: TGCAGTGCTAGAGCCCCGGGACTGGAGTACAATGAGCAGTTCTTC
CDR3 protein: CSARAPGLEYNEQFF

D gene: -
clone size: -
J gene: TRBJ2-7
V gene: TRBV3-1
CDR3 DNA: TGTGCCAGCAGCGCAAACCCGTCCTACGAGCAGTACTTC
CDR3 protein: CASSANPSYEQYF

D gene: -
clone size: few
J gene: TRBJ2-3
V gene: TRBV5-1
CDR3 DNA: TGCGCCAGCAGCCCCATAGGTGGCACAGATACGCAGTATTTT
CDR3 protein: CASSPIGGTDTQYF

D gene: -
clone size: -
J gene: TRBJ2-7
V gene: TRBV2
CDR3 DNA: TGTGCCAGCAGTGAACGACTGGTCTCCTACGAGCAGTACTTC
CDR3 protein: CASSERLVSYEQYF

D gene: -
clone size: few
J gene: TRBJ2-7
V gene: TRBV10-3
CDR3 DNA: TGTGCCATAAGCCAGGGCAGGAGCTCCTACGAGCAGTACTTC
CDR3 protein: CAISQGRSSYEQYF

D gene: TRBD1
clone size: few
J gene: TRBJ1-4
V gene: TRBV7-6
CDR3 DNA: TGTGCCAGCAGCCCGGGGGGACAGGGTGGTGAAAAACTGTTTTTT
CDR3 protein: CASSPGGQGGEKLFF

D gene: -
clone size: -
J gene: TRBJ2-2
V gene: TRBV20-1
CDR3 DNA: TGCAGTGCTAGAGATCAGGGGAGCGGGGAGCTGTTTTTT
CDR3 protein: CSARDQGSGELFF

D gene: TRBD2
clone size: few
J gene: TRBJ2-2
V gene: TRBV11-2
CDR3 DNA: TGTGCCAGCAGCCCTCAACGACTAGCGGGAGTTTCCGGGGAGCTGTTTTTT
CDR3 protein: CASSPQRLAGVSGELFF

D gene: TRBD2
clone size: few
J gene: TRBJ2-5
V gene: TRBV20-1
CDR3 DNA: TGCAGTGCCAAGAGATATACTAGCGTGGAGACCCAGTACTTC
CDR3 protein: CSAKRYTSVETQYF

D gene: -
clone size: few
J gene: TRBJ2-7
V gene: TRBV12-3/TRBV12-4
CDR3 DNA: TGTGCCAGCAGTTTTAGGGGGGGCGTCGGCTACGAGCAGTACTTC
CDR3 protein: CASSFRGGVGYEQYF

D gene: -
clone size: few
J gene: TRBJ2-2
V gene: TRBV12-3/TRBV12-4
CDR3 DNA: TGTGCCAGCAGTCCTAAGGGGAGGGGGGAGCTGTTTTTT
CDR3 protein: CASSPKGRGELFF

D gene: -
clone size: -
J gene: TRBJ2-1
V gene: TRBV29-1
CDR3 DNA: TGCAGCGTTGGGGATGAGCAGTTCTTC
CDR3 protein: CSVGDEQFF

D gene: -
clone size: -
J gene: TRBJ2-7
V gene: TRBV21-1
CDR3 DNA: TGTGCCAGCAGCAAAGCAGGGCCTTTTTACGAGCAGTACTTC
CDR3 protein: CASSKAGPFYEQYF

D gene: -
clone size: few
J gene: TRBJ2-1
V gene: TRBV3-1
CDR3 DNA: TGTGCCAGCAGCCAGGGCTCTAGTGAGCGTGAGCAGTTCTTC
CDR3 protein: CASSQGSSEREQFF

D gene: TRBD1
clone size: -
J gene: TRBJ1-6
V gene: TRBV4-3
CDR3 DNA: TGCGCCAGCAGCGAAGATCCAGGGGGCTATAATTCACCCCTCCACTTT
CDR3 protein: CASSEDPGGYNSPLHF

D gene: -
clone size: many
J gene: TRBJ2-5
V gene: TRBV10-3
CDR3 DNA: TGTGCCATCAGTGTGAAATACCAAGAGACCCAGTACTTC
CDR3 protein: CAISVKYQETQYF